This entry concerns a single TCR beta chain. Its antigen is not identified. The same CDR3 can be traced to other DNA sequences in this sample. The table came from immunoSEQ multiplex PCR; TCRdb's copy has only in-frame clones and leaves some out. The sample lists almost 700,000 clones, 92% seen once, with 24% in the top ten. These data come from a study of shared clonotypes between healthy human individuals. Regarding the study as a whole: The represented genetic and exposure-history diversity was limited by the small number of donors.

J gave up 4 bases and V 2 bases, and 3 bases lay outside the gene matches. The CDR3 has 15 residues. Germline V gene sequence: CDR1 ENHRY, CDR2 SYGVKD. Naive CD8 cells, CD45RO-negative and positively selected for CCR7, excluded terminally differentiated effector memory CD45RA+ cells. The specimen was naive CD8+ T cells sorted from blood. This clonotype originated in a man under 40 in good health. The V and J genes are TRBV10-3 and TRBJ2-7; 12 bases map to TRBD1. This CDR3 is CAISEPGQGAYEQYF. Here the CDR3 DNA reads TGTGCCATCAGTGAGCCGGGACAGGGGGCTTACGAGCAGTACTTC.